This passage covers 7 T cell receptor beta chains from one sample sequenced in a study of T cells in Graves' hyperthyroidism and ophthalmopathy. Amplified regions were TCR beta CDR3 sequences from RNA transcripts. First-round RT-PCR of the TCR CDR3 relied on the HTBI primer set. Using its own MiXCR run on the multiplex PCR reads, TCRdb lists one record per CDR3 protein. The sample carries 650,000 to 850,000 distinct CDR3 sequences, roughly a sixth recorded once. Material: blood. The receptors derive from a woman aged 50 to 65 with Graves' hyperthyroidism that later progressed to Graves' ophthalmopathy.

At least ten counts were recorded for this clonotype. The genes are TRBV2 and TRBJ1-5; unclear D gene. Germline assignment: CDR1 SNHLY and CDR2 FYNNEI. The CDR3 extends over 16 amino acids. Trimming shortened V by 6 bases and J by 5 bases, and 20 bases separated the two germline ends. The CDR3 nucleotides read TGTGCCAGCAGCTTTGAACAGCGGGAGGGTGATCAGCCCCAGCATTTT. Residues: CASSFEQREGDQPQHF.

This clonotype was counted many times. The CDR3 spells CASSLANRVNTEAFF. CDR3 nucleotide sequence: TGTGCCAGCAGTTTAGCGAACAGGGTGAACACTGAAGCTTTCTTT. The chain recombines TRBV12-3 or TRBV12-4 with TRBJ1-1, with D possibly being TRBD1 (6 bases). V was pared by 0 bases and J by 0 bases, with 8 bases between. CDR3 length: 15 residues.

This clonotype appeared many times. The chain couples TRBV27 to TRBJ2-1; 8 bases are a match to TRBD1. Germline CDR1 and CDR2: MNHEY and SMNVEV (reference sequence). With 6 bases clipped from V and 6 bases from J, the junction kept 7 bases outside the gene matches. The CDR3 runs to 14 residues. CDR3 sequence: CASRPDRDGNEQFF. The CDR3 DNA is TGTGCCAGCAGACCGGACAGGGATGGCAATGAGCAGTTCTTC.

CDR3 in amino acids: CASSLRAHRNNEQFF. Written as DNA, the CDR3 is TGTGCCAGCAGTCTCCGGGCCCATAGAAACAATGAGCAGTTCTTC. The gene calls are TRBV25-1 and TRBJ2-1, with D unclear. Germline V gene data show CDR1 as MGHDK and CDR2 as SYGVNS. This CDR3 comprises 15 residues. The ends were cut back, 5 bases at V and 5 bases at J, with 16 bases in the middle. Full variable domain (outside the CDR3, taken from reference TRBV25-1 and TRBJ2-1): EADIYQTPRYLVIGTGKKITLECSQTMGHDKMYWYQQDPGMELHLIHYSYGVNSTEKGDLSSESTVSRIRTEHFPLTLESARPSHTSQYLCASSLRAHRNNEQFFGPGTRLTVL.

At least ten counts were recorded for this clonotype. An end of the junction does not agree with germline; a read error may underlie this. CDR3 in amino acids: CASSTPDRGNTEAFF. For the CDR3, the DNA is TGTGCCAGCTCAACACCGGACAGGGGGAACACTGAAGCTTTCTTT. The chain uses TRBV18 and TRBJ1-1, with 9 bases identical to TRBD1. This CDR3 is built from 15 residues. In germline, CDR1 is KGHSH, CDR2 LQKENI.

This clonotype was counted only a few times. The chain is built from TRBV6-5 and TRBJ2-5; maybe TRBD2 (7 bases). The ends were cut back, 2 bases at V and 2 bases at J, with 12 bases in the middle. Germline assignment: CDR1 MNHEY and CDR2 SVGAGI. This CDR3 comprises 15 residues. The CDR3 DNA reads TGTGCCAGCAGTTACGGCGGGGGCTTACAAGAGACCCAGTACTTC. It specifies CASSYGGGLQETQYF.

The chain couples TRBV11-2 to TRBJ1-4; D remains unclear. The CDR3 covers 16 residues. The ends were cut back, 0 bases at V and 0 bases at J, with 8 bases in the middle. CDR1 is SGHAT, CDR2 FQNNGV, per germline. CDR3 amino acids: CASSLEGSATNEKLFF. The CDR3 region has the DNA TGTGCCAGCAGCTTAGAGGGGTCCGCAACTAATGAAAAACTGTTTTTT. Variable domain in full (rest from reference TRBV11-2 and TRBJ1-4): EAGVAQSPRYKIIEKRQSVAFWCNPISGHATLYWYQQILGQGPKLLIQFQNNGVVDDSQLPKDRFSAERLKGVDSTLKIQPAKLEDSAVYLCASSLEGSATNEKLFFGSGTQLSVL.